This T cell receptor beta chain comes out of a study of blood T cells in healthy people across ages. General study results and limits: There was a strong correlation between TCR beta diversity and naive T cell percentage.

Each of the donors had around 10 milliliters of peripheral blood drawn into EDTA-treated Vacutainer tubes. Next came a second PCR, run for 7 to 11 cycles, which used a sample-barcoded 5' primer along with a J-beta primer mix. Every cDNA was tagged by a template-switch adaptor with 12 random nucleotides. The yield of each sample was at least 3 million CDR3-containing paired-end reads. TCRdb re-analysed the 5' RACE reads in MiXCR, keeping a single row per CDR3 protein. The sample lists about 1.5 million distinct CDR3 sequences, approximately 42% seen once, with 4% in the top ten. This clonotype turned up a few times. The antigen remains undetermined. Trimming took off 3 bases at V and 0 bases at J, with 8 bases between the two ends. This CDR3 has 14 amino acids. Per the germline V gene, CDR1 is MNHEY and CDR2 is SMNVEV (reference sequence).

The chain uses TRBV27 and TRBJ1-2; TRBD1 is a possible D gene (6 bases). What was sequenced was blood. This sequence was found in a woman between 18 and 29 years old in good health. CDR3 bases: TGTGCCAGCAGTTTTAACAGGGCTAACTATGGCTACACCTTC. Its translation is CASSFNRANYGYTF.